Listed here are 29 T cell receptor beta chains from one sample, sequenced in a study of T cells in Graves' hyperthyroidism and ophthalmopathy (dated by TCRdb to the late 2010s). The library relied on multiplex PCR. Sequencing was carried out with an Illumina HiSeq 2000. TCR beta CDR3 regions were amplified from RNA transcripts. A first-round RT-PCR of the TCR CDR3 used the HTBI primer set with the Qiagen OneStep RT-PCR kit. Using fastp trimming at Q25 and MiXCR clonotype assembly, TCRdb reanalyzed the public sequencing data and kept in-frame beta chains. Entries are consolidated by CDR3 protein sequence, retaining the most common genes and DNA. The table for this sample lists around 300,000 distinct CDR3 sequences; 13% of them were counted only once. The ten largest clones add up to 7.5% to 8% of the sample. The sequencing input was blood. The receptors originated from a woman younger than 45 with Graves' hyperthyroidism that later progressed to Graves' ophthalmopathy.

There are many counts of this clonotype. The chain combines TRBV11-2 with TRBJ2-7, with D perhaps TRBD1 (6 bases). Trimming pared 4 bases from V and 2 bases from J, leaving 12 bases between. This CDR3 has 14 residues. Germline CDR1 and CDR2: SGHAT and FQNNGV. CDR3 nucleotides: TGTGCCAGCAGCTCAATTAAGGGGGCCTACGAGCAGTACTTC. Residues: CASSSIKGAYEQYF.

This clonotype was seen at least ten times. The V and J genes are TRBV20-1 and TRBJ2-7, with 11 bases lining up with TRBD1. The CDR3 extends over 15 amino acids. Germline lookup yields CDR1 DFQATT and CDR2 SNEGSKA (reference sequence). Losses at the gene ends were 2 bases for V and 3 bases for J; bases not matched to a gene: 6. The CDR3 bases are TGCAGTGCTAGAACGGGACAGGGGGGTTTCTACGAGCAGTACTTC. Protein product: CSARTGQGGFYEQYF.

As to this clonotype: A much larger clone lies a single base off, so this may be a read error. The V call is TRBV3-1, the J call TRBJ1-1; unclear D gene. This CDR3 spans 13 amino acids. V shed 1 base and J shed 1 base, with 4 bases lying between them. CDR1 is LGHDT, CDR2 YNNKEL, per germline (reference sequence). The CDR3 DNA reads TGTGCCAGCAGCCAAGTACAGAACACTGAAGCTTTCTTT. This encodes CASSQVQNTEAFF.

At least ten counts were recorded for this clonotype. V usage is TRBV28 and J usage is TRBJ1-5; 10 bases match TRBD1. CDR1 is MDHEN, CDR2 SYDVKM, per germline. V was pared by 3 bases and J by 6 bases, with 2 bases of the junction left unmatched. The CDR3 has 14 residues. The CDR3 DNA is TGTGCCAGCAGTTTGGGACAGGGGATTCAGCCCCAGCATTTT. It translates to CASSLGQGIQPQHF.

The V and J genes are TRBV4-3 and TRBJ2-7; D may be TRBD1 (6 bases). Germline CDR1 and CDR2: LGHNA and YSLEER. V lost 2 bases to trimming and J lost 0 bases, with 8 bases between them. The CDR3 contains 14 residues. The CDR3 here is CASSQTGISYEQYF. The CDR3 region has the DNA TGCGCCAGCAGCCAAACAGGGATCTCCTACGAGCAGTACTTC.

This clonotype appeared many times. The chain uses TRBV20-1 and TRBJ2-1; TRBD2 matches at 7 bases. Germline trimming cut 6 bases from V and 6 bases from J; bases unmatched to any gene: 11. There are 14 residues in the CDR3. CDR1 and CDR2 (germline): DFQATT, SNEGSKA (reference sequence). CDR3 in amino acids: CSAVALAELNEQFF. The CDR3 DNA reads as TGCAGTGCCGTAGCTCTAGCGGAACTCAATGAGCAGTTCTTC.

This clonotype was seen more than once but under ten times. This sequence joins TRBV2 and TRBJ2-7, with D unclear. The CDR3 runs to 13 residues. In germline, CDR1 is SNHLY, CDR2 FYNNEI. V lost 7 bases and J 0 bases, leaving 10 bases between the germline ends. This CDR3 is CASIKGGSYEQYF. In DNA, the CDR3 is TGTGCCAGCATAAAGGGTGGCTCCTACGAGCAGTACTTC.

This clonotype was recorded at least ten times. The chain combines TRBV7-9 with TRBJ1-2; D uncertain. The germline CDR1 and CDR2 sequences are SEHNR and FQNEAQ (reference sequence). This CDR3 has 12 residues. V was trimmed by 5 bases and J by 3 bases, leaving 7 bases between them. The CDR3 DNA sequence: TGTGCCAGCAGCCCGGAGGACTATGGCTACACCTTC. This codes for CASSPEDYGYTF.

This clonotype was seen more than once but under ten times. This clone may be a read error of a much larger clone one base away. V gene TRBV18 combines with J gene TRBJ2-2, with 8 positions matching TRBD2. The CDR3 contains 16 residues. Per germline, CDR1 KGHSH and CDR2 LQKENI. CDR3 nucleotides: TGTGCCGGCTCTACCCCAGCGGGAGTGAACACCGGGGAGCTGTTTTTT. Protein product: CAGSTPAGVNTGELFF.

The J gene is TRBJ2-1, the V gene TRBV9; no firm D call. The length of the CDR3 is 14 residues. V shed 2 bases and J shed 9 bases, with 15 bases lying between them. The V gene's germline CDR1 is SGDLS and CDR2 YYNGEE. This CDR3 is CASSVSPASGEQFF. The CDR3 coding sequence is TGTGCCAGCAGCGTTTCCCCAGCTTCCGGTGAGCAGTTCTTC. The variable domain in full, completed from reference TRBV9 and TRBJ2-1, reads DSGVTQTPKHLITATGQRVTLRCSPRSGDLSVYWYQQSLDQGLQFLIQYYNGEERAKGNILERFSAQQFPDLHSELNLSSLELGDSALYFCASSVSPASGEQFFGPGTRLTVL.

This clonotype was seen more than once but under ten times. A much larger clone is a single base away; this may be a read error. The chain couples TRBV27 to TRBJ1-1; D might be TRBD1 (5 bases). The CDR3 runs 14 residues. CDR1 is MNHEY, CDR2 SMNVEV, per germline (reference sequence). Here the CDR3 reads CASSYGGLNAEAFF. For the CDR3, the DNA is TGTGCCAGCAGTTACGGGGGTCTGAACGCTGAAGCTTTCTTT.

This clonotype was counted only a few times. Germline is not matched at one junction end, which may reflect a read error. The chain carries TRBV4-1 and TRBJ2-2, with D uncertain. The V gene's germline CDR1 is MGHRA and CDR2 YSYEKL. CDR3 length: 14 residues. CDR3 coding DNA: TGCGCCAGCAGCCCCATAAGAAACAACGGGGAGCTGTTTTTT. This gives the protein CASSPIRNNGELFF.

Ten or more counts support this clonotype. V usage is TRBV7-2 and J usage is TRBJ2-3; D is undetermined. The V gene lost 1 base and the J gene lost 1 base, with 9 bases spanning the gap. CDR1 is SGHTA, CDR2 FQGNSA, per germline. This CDR3 has 15 amino acids. The CDR3 coding sequence is TGTGCCAGCAGCTTAGAGGTCAGAGGCACAGATACGCAGTATTTT. It encodes CASSLEVRGTDTQYF.

The sample holds many counts of this clonotype. V and J are TRBV20-1 and TRBJ2-7, with D tentatively TRBD1 (6 bases). The V gene lost 1 base and the J gene lost 5 bases, with 24 bases spanning the gap. In germline, CDR1 is DFQATT, CDR2 SNEGSKA (reference sequence). The CDR3 sequence is 17 residues long. The CDR3 DNA is TGCAGTGCTAGAGGAGTGAGGGTAGGGGGAGAGTTCGACGAGCAGTACTTC. Translating gives CSARGVRVGGEFDEQYF.

In this sample, this clonotype turned up many times. The chain uses TRBV7-2 and TRBJ2-3; D unclear. The germline V and J ends were trimmed by 5 bases and 1 base, with 13 bases remaining between them. The CDR3 has 15 amino acids. Germline values: CDR1 SGHTA, CDR2 FQGNSA. The CDR3 nucleotides read TGTGCCAGCAGCCCGGAGACCAGTCGCACAGATACGCAGTATTTT. It yields the protein CASSPETSRTDTQYF.

This clonotype was seen at least ten times. The genes are TRBV6-2 or TRBV6-3 and TRBJ2-7; tentative D call: TRBD2 (5 bases). This CDR3 contains 13 residues. The germline gives CDR1 MNHEY, CDR2 SVGEGT. Trimming took 8 bases from V and 2 from J, leaving 13 bases between them. The CDR3 DNA reads TGTGCCAGCCGATGGACTCTTACCTACGAGCAGTACTTC. It translates to CASRWTLTYEQYF.

This sequence joins TRBV5-6 and TRBJ2-5, with D perhaps matching TRBD1 or TRBD2 (5 bases each). The length of the CDR3 is 12 residues. Germline V lookup: CDR1 SGHDT, CDR2 YYEEEE. Deletions cut 4 bases from V and 13 bases from J, with 17 bases between. The CDR3 sequence is CASSQGTRSRYF. CDR3 in DNA: TGTGCCAGCAGCCAAGGGACCAGAAGTCGGTACTTC.

This clonotype has ten or more counts. The rearrangement joins TRBV3-2 to TRBJ1-2. TRBV3-2 is described as a pseudogene. CDR3 size: 14 residues. The CDR3 bases are TGTGCCAGCAGCCCTAGTACCGGTCCGGGTCACTACACCTTC. It specifies CASSPSTGPGHYTF.

Many counts were recorded for this clonotype. One end of the junction is discordant with germline, which a read error may explain. The chain couples TRBV20-1 to TRBJ1-5, with D perhaps TRBD1 (5 bases). Germline V gene sequence: CDR1 DFQATT, CDR2 SNEGSKA (reference sequence). The CDR3 is 12 amino acids. CDR3 DNA: TGCAGTGTTAGAAAACCAGGGTTGGCCCAGCATTTT. Its translation: CSVRKPGLAQHF.

At least ten counts were recorded for this clonotype. The V and J genes are TRBV30 and TRBJ2-5; maybe TRBD2 (5 bases). This CDR3 is 14 amino acids long. Trimming removed 2 bases at V and 4 bases at J, with 14 bases between. CDR1 is GTSNPN and CDR2 is SVGIG in the germline V gene (reference sequence). The CDR3 protein is CAWSNRAAGETQYF. The CDR3 DNA reads TGTGCCTGGAGTAACCGGGCCGCGGGAGAGACCCAGTACTTC.

Ten or more counts support this clonotype. DNA of the CDR3: TGTGCCAGCAGCCAAGAAGGCGCTAGCTTTGAGCAGTTCTTC. Its protein is CASSQEGASFEQFF. The rearrangement joins TRBV3-1 to TRBJ2-1, with a weak D call TRBD2 (5 bases). The germline CDR1 and CDR2 sequences are LGHDT and YNNKEL (reference sequence). There are 14 residues in the CDR3. V lost 0 bases, J lost 9 bases, and 12 bases lay in between.

The V and J genes are TRBV9 and TRBJ2-2, with D maybe TRBD2 (6 bases). V shed 1 base and J shed 6 bases, with 16 bases lying between them. The CDR3 spans 16 residues. Germline loops: CDR1 SGDLS, CDR2 YYNGEE. CDR3 bases: TGTGCCAGCAGCGTACTCGGGGGAGAAGGGGCCGGGGAGCTGTTTTTT. This encodes CASSVLGGEGAGELFF. The full variable domain, its missing parts supplied by reference TRBV9 and TRBJ2-2, is DSGVTQTPKHLITATGQRVTLRCSPRSGDLSVYWYQQSLDQGLQFLIQYYNGEERAKGNILERFSAQQFPDLHSELNLSSLELGDSALYFCASSVLGGEGAGELFFGEGSRLTVL.

In its sample, this clonotype was seen a few times. This CDR3 reads CASSYSRERTDTQYF. In DNA form, the CDR3 reads TGTGCCAGCAGTTACTCGCGGGAGCGCACAGATACGCAGTATTTT. This chain links TRBV6-2 or TRBV6-3 with TRBJ2-3, with TRBD2 matching over 7 bases. CDR3 length: 15 amino acids. Germline CDR1 is MNHEY and CDR2 is SVGEGT. Unmatched junction bases numbered 1, after V lost 0 bases and J lost 1 base.

This clonotype has ten or more counts. The genes are TRBV6-1 and TRBJ2-2, with 7 bases matching TRBD2. Per germline, CDR1 MNHNS and CDR2 SASEGT. With V trimmed by 6 bases and J by 1 base, 8 bases remained unmatched. The CDR3 loop spans 16 amino acids. The CDR3 nucleotides read TGTGCCAGCAGCTCGCCCGCTAGCGGGAACACCGGGGAGCTGTTTTTT. Translation: CASSSPASGNTGELFF.

The genes are TRBV19 and TRBJ2-1; D unresolved. Trimming removed 4 bases at V and 9 bases at J, with 7 bases between. Germline assignment: CDR1 LNHDA and CDR2 SQIVND (reference sequence). CDR3 size: 11 residues. The CDR3 sequence is CASSNLGEQFF. The CDR3 nucleotides read TGTGCCAGTAGTAACCTTGGTGAGCAGTTCTTC.

CDR3 in DNA: TGTGCCAGCAGCTACAACGGAGCGGGTGAAGCTTTCTTT. Protein product: CASSYNGAGEAFF. This sequence joins TRBV11-3 and TRBJ1-1; D is ambiguous. The germline gives CDR1 SGHNT, CDR2 YENEEA. Trimming removed 4 bases at V and 7 bases at J, with 13 bases between. This CDR3 spans 13 amino acids.

The chain is built from TRBV6-2 or TRBV6-3 and TRBJ1-6; TRBD1 matches at 12 bases. Germline V gene lookup returns CDR1 MNHEY and CDR2 SVGEGT. The V gene end was trimmed by 7 bases and the J gene end by 6 bases; junction bases not matched to a gene: 10. The CDR3 runs to 17 residues. The CDR3 DNA reads as TGTGCCAGCAAACCTCCAGGGACAGGGGGCATTAATTCACCCCTCCACTTT. Protein: CASKPPGTGGINSPLHF.

The sample holds many counts of this clonotype. The V gene is TRBV6-1, the J gene TRBJ2-1, with D perhaps assigned TRBD1 or TRBD2 (5 bases each). CDR3 size: 17 residues. The germline gives CDR1 MNHNS, CDR2 SASEGT. V was cut by 7 bases and J by 0 bases, with 19 bases left in between. The CDR3 here is CASTTSGRAGSYNEQFF. The CDR3, as DNA: TGTGCCAGCACTACCTCGGGGCGGGCCGGCTCCTACAATGAGCAGTTCTTC.

This clonotype was seen at least ten times. This rearrangement joins TRBV28 to TRBJ2-6; D might be TRBD2 (6 bases). Germline lookup yields CDR1 MDHEN and CDR2 SYDVKM. The CDR3 length is 14 residues. The germline V and J ends were trimmed by 4 bases and 2 bases, with 6 bases remaining between them. The CDR3: CASSWGAGANVLTF. CDR3 nucleotide sequence: TGTGCCAGCAGTTGGGGGGCTGGGGCCAACGTCCTGACTTTC.